This T cell receptor beta chain was profiled in a study of CD8+ T cells in alopecia areata. Study background: The study gave tofacitinib for 6 to 18 months, then 6 months off drug. Study-level results: TCRs were shared less clearly across patients than in mice, possibly for HLA-related reasons. Scalp sequencing also captures normal skin's resident alphabeta T cells.

CD4+ and CD8+ T cells were sorted from PBMCs stained for CD3, CD4 and CD8. With respect to this clone: Its antigen remains unidentified.

RNA, once extracted, was reverse transcribed into cDNA for use as the sequencing template. Here immunoSEQ multiplex PCR was the method, and the copy in TCRdb shows in-frame clones only, minus some. Counted here are 100,000 to 150,000 clones, 45% to 60% occurring once; the ten biggest clones make up 4.5%. The CDR3 loop spans 12 amino acids. V lost 4 bases, J lost 0 bases, and 3 bases lay in between. Per the germline V gene, CDR1 is ENHRY and CDR2 is SYGVKD. This sample comprised CD4+ T cells sorted from blood, obtained at week 0. The rearrangement links TRBV10-3 to TRBJ1-1, with no clear D. This TCR came from a human donor with alopecia areata. For the CDR3, the DNA is TGTGCCATCAGTGGTATGAACACTGAAGCTTTCTTT. This translates into CAISGMNTEAFF.